The sequence of this T cell receptor beta chain was determined in a study of blood T cells in healthy people across ages. Study-wide results and limits: Unknown CMV status may confound age-related changes in expanded clones. Observed TCR beta diversity per million T cells went down as age went up. This fall followed a roughly linear course with age. It was the long-lived donors that had more naive CD4+ cells and higher diversity than aged donors.

With regard to this clonotype: The antigen remains undetermined.

V lost 4 bases, J lost 2 bases, and 12 bases lay in between. CDR3 length: 14 residues. Germline lookup yields CDR1 DFQATT and CDR2 SNEGSKA (reference sequence). Primed by a sample-barcoded 5' primer and a J-beta primer mix, a second PCR proceeded for about 6 to 12 cycles. MiXCR, applied by TCRdb to the 5' RACE reads, yields one record per CDR3 protein. The data hold over a million distinct CDR3 sequences, with roughly 60% observed a single time. The study isolated at least 7 million PBMCs from each sample. The gene calls are TRBV20-1 and TRBJ1-5; D is unresolved. Sequencing was done on a sample of blood. The clonotype originates from a man aged 18-30 years in good health. The CDR3 DNA is TGCAGTGCTATATCCGGGTACGGCAATCAGCCCCAGCATTTT. Translated, it gives CSAISGYGNQPQHF.